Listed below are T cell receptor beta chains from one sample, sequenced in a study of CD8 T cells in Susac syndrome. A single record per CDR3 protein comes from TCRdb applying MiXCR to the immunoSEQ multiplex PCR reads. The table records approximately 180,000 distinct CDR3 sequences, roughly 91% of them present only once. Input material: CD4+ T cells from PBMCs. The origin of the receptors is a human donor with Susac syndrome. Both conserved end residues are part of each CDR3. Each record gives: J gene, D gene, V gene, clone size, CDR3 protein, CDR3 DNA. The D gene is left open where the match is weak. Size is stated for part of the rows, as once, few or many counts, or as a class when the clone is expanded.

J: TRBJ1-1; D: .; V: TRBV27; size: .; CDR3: CASRSASGITEAFF; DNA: TGTGCCAGCAGGTCCGCTAGCGGGATCACTGAAGCTTTCTTT
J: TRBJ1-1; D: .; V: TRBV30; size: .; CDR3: CAWRENTEAFF; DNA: TGTGCCTGGAGGGAGAACACTGAAGCTTTCTTT
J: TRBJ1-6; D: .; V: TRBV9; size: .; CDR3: CASSAQSSYNSPLHF; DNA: TGTGCCAGCAGCGCGCAGAGCTCCTATAATTCACCCCTCCACTTT
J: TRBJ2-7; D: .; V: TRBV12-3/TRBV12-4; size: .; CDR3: CASSFLGTESYYEQYF; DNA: TGTGCCAGCAGTTTCCTAGGGACGGAATCTTACTACGAGCAGTACTTC
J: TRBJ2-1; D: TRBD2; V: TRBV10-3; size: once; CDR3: CAISDGVSGRAYNEQFF; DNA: TGTGCCATCAGTGATGGGGTCAGCGGGAGGGCCTACAATGAGCAGTTCTTC
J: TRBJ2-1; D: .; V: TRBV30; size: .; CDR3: CAWSVGAFEQFF; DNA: TGTGCCTGGAGTGTTGGGGCCTTTGAGCAGTTCTTC
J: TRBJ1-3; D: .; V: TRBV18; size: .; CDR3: CASSPPSWGISGNTIYF; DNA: TGTGCCAGCTCACCACCCAGCTGGGGCATCTCTGGAAACACCATATATTTT
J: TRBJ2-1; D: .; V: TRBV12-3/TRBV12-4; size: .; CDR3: CASSLSLENEQFF; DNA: TGTGCCAGCAGTTTAAGCCTGGAAAATGAGCAGTTCTTC
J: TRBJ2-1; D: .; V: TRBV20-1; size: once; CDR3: CSAREGGGPDEQFF; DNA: TGCAGTGCTAGAGAGGGAGGGGGACCCGATGAGCAGTTCTTC
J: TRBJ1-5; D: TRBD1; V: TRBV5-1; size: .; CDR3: CASSLPQPIRQGDQPQHF; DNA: TGCGCCAGCAGCTTGCCCCAACCCATTAGACAGGGTGATCAGCCCCAGCATTTT
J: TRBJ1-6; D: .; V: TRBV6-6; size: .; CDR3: CASSRTAGNSPLHF; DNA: TGTGCCAGCAGCAGGACTGCGGGAAATTCACCCCTCCACTTT
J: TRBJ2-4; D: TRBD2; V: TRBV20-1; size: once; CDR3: CSAKTLAGGFKNIQYF; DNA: TGCAGTGCCAAGACTCTAGCGGGGGGTTTCAAAAACATTCAGTACTTC
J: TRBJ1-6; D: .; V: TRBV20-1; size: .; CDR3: CSAPAGASSYNSPLHF; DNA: TGCAGTGCCCCAGCTGGGGCTAGCTCCTATAATTCACCCCTCCACTTT
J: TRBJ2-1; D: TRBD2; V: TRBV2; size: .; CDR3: CASSELASGYNEQFF; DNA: TGTGCCAGCAGTGAACTGGCTAGCGGGTACAATGAGCAGTTCTTC
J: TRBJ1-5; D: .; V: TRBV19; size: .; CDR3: CASSIIQYGPVGNQPQHF; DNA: TGTGCCAGTAGTATTATACAATATGGCCCGGTGGGTAATCAGCCCCAGCATTTT